This entry lists 11 T cell receptor beta chains sequenced from one sample in a study of shared clonotypes between healthy human individuals. Here immunoSEQ multiplex PCR was the method, and the copy in TCRdb shows in-frame clones only, minus some. Among some 530,000 clones listed, almost 80% were seen once. The sample comprised PBMCs. Source of these receptors: a woman aged 35 to 49 in good health. Some clones in this sample may be carry-over from other donors' samples.

V gene TRBV19 combines with J gene TRBJ2-2; TRBD1 agrees at 10 bases. There are 18 residues in the CDR3. The trim removed 5 bases at V and 2 bases at J, leaving 11 bases unmatched. CDR1 and CDR2 from the germline V gene are LNHDA and SQIVND (reference sequence). CDR3 sequence: CASSPPLGDRGNTGELFF. The CDR3 DNA follows: TGTGCCAGTAGTCCCCCACTAGGGGACAGGGGTAACACCGGGGAGCTGTTTTTT.

This clone was picked up one time. The rearrangement joins TRBV5-1 to TRBJ2-3; maybe TRBD2 (5 bases). The CDR3 has 12 amino acids. Trimming pared 0 bases from V and 10 bases from J, leaving 9 bases between. Germline V lookup: CDR1 SGHRS, CDR2 YFSETQ. In DNA, the CDR3 is TGCGCCAGCAGCTTGGGAGGGATTGCGCAGTATTTT. Translation gives CASSLGGIAQYF. The complete variable domain, with remaining parts taken from reference TRBV5-1 and TRBJ2-3, reads KAGVTQTPRYLIKTRGQQVTLSCSPISGHRSVSWYQQTPGQGLQFLFEYFSETQRNKGNFPGRFSGRQFSNSRSEMNVSTLELGDSALYLCASSLGGIAQYFGPGTRLTVL.

The chain has TRBV15 and TRBJ2-5; TRBD1 or TRBD2 may be the D gene (6 bases each). Trimming removed 9 bases from V and 0 bases from J, with 11 bases in between. Germline V gene lookup returns CDR1 LNHNV and CDR2 YYDKDF (reference sequence). There are 13 residues in the CDR3. The CDR3 here is CATGGGYQETQYF. For the CDR3, the DNA is TGTGCCACAGGAGGGGGATACCAAGAGACCCAGTACTTC. The full variable domain, with the rest looked up from reference TRBV15 and TRBJ2-5, is DAMVIQNPRYQVTQFGKPVTLSCSQTLNHNVMYWYQQKSSQAPKLLFHYYDKDFNNEADTPDNFQSRRPNTSFCFLDIRSPGLGDTAMYLCATGGGYQETQYFGPGTRLLVL.

The chain's CDR3 is CASSYSWGNTGELFF. Here the CDR3 DNA reads TGTGCCAGCAGTTACTCCTGGGGGAACACCGGGGAGCTGTTTTTT. The V gene is TRBV6-5, the J gene TRBJ2-2, with D hard to call. V lost 0 bases to trimming and J lost 1 base, with 6 bases between them. The CDR3 has 15 residues. The germline V gene has CDR1 MNHEY and CDR2 SVGAGI.

CDR3 nucleotides: TGTGGTTCAGAGGGCTCCTATAATTCACCCCTCCACTTT. Amino acid sequence: CGSEGSYNSPLHF. The chain has TRBV28 and TRBJ1-6; no firm D call. The CDR3 has 13 residues. The germline gives CDR1 MDHEN, CDR2 SYDVKM.

This clone has only one observation. The rearrangement joins TRBV27 to TRBJ1-4, with 7 nucleotides matching TRBD1. This CDR3 spans 18 amino acids. The germline V gene has CDR1 MNHEY and CDR2 SMNVEV (reference sequence). Losses at the gene ends were 3 bases for V and 3 bases for J; bases not matched to a gene: 13. In nucleotides, the CDR3 is TGTGCCAGCAGTTTCCGACAGGGTGTGGTTGGAGCTAATGAAAAACTGTTTTTT. It codes for CASSFRQGVVGANEKLFF.

V is TRBV5-8 and J is TRBJ2-3, with 13 bases lining up with TRBD2. CDR1 is SGHTS, CDR2 YDEGEE, per germline. The CDR3 has 17 amino acids. Trimming cost V 4 bases and J 4 bases; bases outside gene matches: 9. CDR3 bases: TGTGCCAGCAGCCCCCGAACTAGCGGGAGGGCCTCAGATACGCAGTATTTT. It specifies CASSPRTSGRASDTQYF. The variable domain in full, with the rest retrieved from reference TRBV5-8 and TRBJ2-3, is EAGVTQSPTHLIKTRGQQATLRCSPISGHTSVYWYQQALGLGLQFLLWYDEGEERNRGNFPPRFSGRQFPNYSSELNVNALELEDSALYLCASSPRTSGRASDTQYFGPGTRLTVL.

The J gene is TRBJ2-5, the V gene TRBV2; D is ambiguous. The V end lost 4 bases, the J end lost 3 bases, and 6 bases lay between the germline ends. Germline V lookup: CDR1 SNHLY, CDR2 FYNNEI. The CDR3 spans 12 residues. Here the CDR3 reads CASSVPEETQYF. CDR3 in DNA: TGTGCCAGCAGTGTGCCCGAAGAGACCCAGTACTTC.

CDR3 amino acids: CSARRDRDEAFF. CDR3 DNA: TGCAGCGCCCGTCGCGACAGGGATGAAGCTTTCTTT. The rearrangement joins TRBV29-1 to TRBJ1-1; 7 bases align to TRBD1. The CDR3 sequence is 12 residues long. Trimming took 7 bases from V and 7 from J; bases not matched to a gene: 9. Germline CDR1 SQVTM, CDR2 ANQGSEA. Filled out from reference TRBV29-1 and TRBJ1-1, the complete variable domain reads SAVISQKPSRDICQRGTSLTIQCQVDSQVTMMFWYRQQPGQSLTLIATANQGSEATYESGFVIDKFPISRPNLTFSTLTVSNMSPEDSSIYLCSARRDRDEAFFGQGTRLTVV.

V usage is TRBV4-1 and J usage is TRBJ2-3, with D possibly being TRBD1 (5 bases). The assigned J gene may be wrong: the sequence end matches TRBJ1-5 better. CDR3 length equals 12 residues. Germline-derived CDR1 and CDR2 are MGHRA and YSYEKL. CDR3 coding DNA: TGCGCCAGCAGCCAAACAGGCGGTACGCAGCATTTT. As protein: CASSQTGGTQHF.

The CDR3 DNA sequence: TGTGCCAGCATCCCAACGGGGGTTAGTGACGCTTTCTTT. Translating it yields CASIPTGVSDAFF. The chain has TRBV28 and TRBJ1-1; TRBD1 might be the D (5 bases). V was shortened by 7 bases and J by 11 bases, with 20 bases between the two germline ends. This CDR3 is 13 amino acids long. Germline V gene data show CDR1 as MDHEN and CDR2 as SYDVKM.